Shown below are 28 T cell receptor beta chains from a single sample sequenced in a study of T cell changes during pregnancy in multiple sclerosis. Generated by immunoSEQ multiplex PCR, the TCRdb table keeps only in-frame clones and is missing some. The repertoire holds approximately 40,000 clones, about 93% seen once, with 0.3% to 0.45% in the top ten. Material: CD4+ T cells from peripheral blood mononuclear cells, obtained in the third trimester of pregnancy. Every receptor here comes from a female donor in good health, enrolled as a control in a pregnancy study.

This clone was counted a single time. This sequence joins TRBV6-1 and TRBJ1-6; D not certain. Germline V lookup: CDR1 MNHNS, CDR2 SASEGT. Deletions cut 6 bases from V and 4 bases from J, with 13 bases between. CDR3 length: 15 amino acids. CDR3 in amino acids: CASRPALQYNSPLHF. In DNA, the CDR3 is TGTGCCAGCAGGCCAGCTCTACAGTATAATTCACCCCTCCACTTT.

The CDR3 sequence is CASRTGGGSYEQYF. CDR3 bases: TGTGCCAGCAGAACGGGAGGGGGCTCCTACGAGCAGTACTTC. The V call is TRBV2, the J call TRBJ2-7; 8 nucleotides align to TRBD2. Per germline, CDR1 SNHLY and CDR2 FYNNEI. The V gene end was trimmed by 6 bases and the J gene end by 0 bases; junction bases not matched to a gene: 4. The CDR3 spans 14 residues.

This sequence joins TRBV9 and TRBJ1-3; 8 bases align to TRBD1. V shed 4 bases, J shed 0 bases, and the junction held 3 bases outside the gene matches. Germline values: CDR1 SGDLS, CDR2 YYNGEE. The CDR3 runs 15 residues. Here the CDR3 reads CASSTGGTSGNTIYF. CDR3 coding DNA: TGTGCCAGCAGCACAGGGGGGACCTCTGGAAACACCATATATTTT.

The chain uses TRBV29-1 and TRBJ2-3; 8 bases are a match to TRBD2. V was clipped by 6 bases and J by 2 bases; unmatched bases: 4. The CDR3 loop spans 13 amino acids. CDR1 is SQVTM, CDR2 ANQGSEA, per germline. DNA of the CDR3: TGCAGCGTGCCGCGGGGGGTCACAGATACGCAGTATTTT. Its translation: CSVPRGVTDTQYF.

The CDR3 coding sequence is TGCAGCGTTGTGGAGGCCACAGATACGCAGTATTTT. The encoded protein is CSVVEATDTQYF. V gene TRBV29-1 combines with J gene TRBJ2-3; possibly TRBD2 for D (5 bases). The CDR3 covers 12 residues. Germline V CDR1 and CDR2: SQVTM, ANQGSEA. Trimming stripped 4 bases from V and 2 bases from J, with 7 bases between.

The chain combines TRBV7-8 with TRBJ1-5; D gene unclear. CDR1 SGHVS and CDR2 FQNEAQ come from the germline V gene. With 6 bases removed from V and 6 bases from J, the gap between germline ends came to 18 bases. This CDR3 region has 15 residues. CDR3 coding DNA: TGTGCCAGCAGTCCCGGGAGGGCGGGCGGTCAGCCCCAGCATTTT. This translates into CASSPGRAGGQPQHF.

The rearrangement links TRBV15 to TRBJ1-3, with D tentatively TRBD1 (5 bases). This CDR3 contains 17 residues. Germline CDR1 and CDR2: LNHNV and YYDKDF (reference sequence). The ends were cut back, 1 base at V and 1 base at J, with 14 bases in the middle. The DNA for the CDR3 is TGTGCCACCAGCAGAGTGCGCAGGGCTACTTCTGGAAACACCATATATTTT. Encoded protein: CATSRVRRATSGNTIYF.

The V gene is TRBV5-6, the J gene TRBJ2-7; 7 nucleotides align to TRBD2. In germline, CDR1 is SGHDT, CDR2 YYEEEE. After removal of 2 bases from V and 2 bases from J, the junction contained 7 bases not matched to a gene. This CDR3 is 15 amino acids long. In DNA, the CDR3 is TGTGCCAGCAGCTTACTGGCTAGCGGAGCCTACGAGCAGTACTTC. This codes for CASSLLASGAYEQYF.

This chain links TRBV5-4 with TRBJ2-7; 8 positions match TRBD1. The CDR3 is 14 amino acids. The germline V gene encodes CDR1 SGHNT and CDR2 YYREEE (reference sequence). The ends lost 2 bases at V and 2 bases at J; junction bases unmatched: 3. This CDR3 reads CASSFNRGTYEQYF. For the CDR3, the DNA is TGTGCCAGCAGCTTCAACAGGGGGACCTACGAGCAGTACTTC. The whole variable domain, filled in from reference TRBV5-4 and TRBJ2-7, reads ETGVTQSPTHLIKTRGQQVTLRCSSQSGHNTVSWYQQALGQGPQFIFQYYREEENGRGNFPPRFSGLQFPNYSSELNVNALELDDSALYLCASSFNRGTYEQYFGPGTRLTVT.

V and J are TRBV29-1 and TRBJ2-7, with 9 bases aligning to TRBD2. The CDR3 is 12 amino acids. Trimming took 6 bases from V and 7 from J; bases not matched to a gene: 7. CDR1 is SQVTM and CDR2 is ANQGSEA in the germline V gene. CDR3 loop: CSVTGTSSEQYF. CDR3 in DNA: TGCAGCGTGACCGGGACTAGCTCGGAGCAGTACTTC.

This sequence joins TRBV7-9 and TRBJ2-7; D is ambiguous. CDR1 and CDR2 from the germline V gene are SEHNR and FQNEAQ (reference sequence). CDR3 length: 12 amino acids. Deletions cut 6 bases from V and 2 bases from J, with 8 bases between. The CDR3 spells CASSPFPYEQYF. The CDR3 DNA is TGTGCCAGCAGTCCCTTTCCCTACGAGCAGTACTTC.

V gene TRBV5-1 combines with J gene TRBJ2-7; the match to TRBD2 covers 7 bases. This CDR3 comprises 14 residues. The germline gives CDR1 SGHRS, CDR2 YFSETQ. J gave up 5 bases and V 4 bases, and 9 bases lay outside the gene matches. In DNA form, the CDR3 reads TGCGCCAGCAGCCCCCGACTAGCATCGGACGAGCAGTACTTC. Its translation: CASSPRLASDEQYF.

In nucleotides, the CDR3 is TGTGCCAGCAGCTTGGGTGGGCGCCTCACAGATACGCAGTATTTT. This codes for CASSLGGRLTDTQYF. V is TRBV7-2 and J is TRBJ2-3, with D hard to call. V was clipped by 3 bases and J by 2 bases, with 12 bases between them. CDR3 length: 15 residues. CDR1 is SGHTA, CDR2 FQGNSA, per germline.

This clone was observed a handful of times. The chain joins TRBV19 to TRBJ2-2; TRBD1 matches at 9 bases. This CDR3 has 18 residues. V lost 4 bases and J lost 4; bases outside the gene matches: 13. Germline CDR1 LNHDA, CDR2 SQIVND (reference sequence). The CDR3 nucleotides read TGTGCCAGTAGTACGGGACACATAGGACAGGGGTCCACCGGGGAGCTGTTTTTT. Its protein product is CASSTGHIGQGSTGELFF.

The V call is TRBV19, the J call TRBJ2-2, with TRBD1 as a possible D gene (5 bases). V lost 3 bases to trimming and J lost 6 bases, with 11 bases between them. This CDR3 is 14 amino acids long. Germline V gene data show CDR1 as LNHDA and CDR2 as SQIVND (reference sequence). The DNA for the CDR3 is TGTGCCAGTAGTATCTCAGGGTATGCCGGGGAGCTGTTTTTT. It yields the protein CASSISGYAGELFF.

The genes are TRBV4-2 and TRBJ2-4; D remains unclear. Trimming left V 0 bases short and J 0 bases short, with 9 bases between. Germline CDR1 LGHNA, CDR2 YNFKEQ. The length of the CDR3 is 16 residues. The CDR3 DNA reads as TGTGCCAGCAGCCAAGATGGCCCTGAAGCCAAAAACATTCAGTACTTC. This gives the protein CASSQDGPEAKNIQYF.

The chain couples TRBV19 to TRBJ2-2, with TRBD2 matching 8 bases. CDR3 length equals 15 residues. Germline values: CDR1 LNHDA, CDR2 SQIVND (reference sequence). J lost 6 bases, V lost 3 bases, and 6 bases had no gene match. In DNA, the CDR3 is TGTGCCAGTAGTATGGCTAGCGGGTCTTCCGGGGAGCTGTTTTTT. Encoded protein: CASSMASGSSGELFF.

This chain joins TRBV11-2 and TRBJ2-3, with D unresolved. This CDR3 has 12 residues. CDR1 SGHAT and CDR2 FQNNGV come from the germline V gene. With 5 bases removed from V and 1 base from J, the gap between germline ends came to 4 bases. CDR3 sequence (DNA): TGTGCCAGCAGCACAGGCACAGATACGCAGTATTTT. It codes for CASSTGTDTQYF.

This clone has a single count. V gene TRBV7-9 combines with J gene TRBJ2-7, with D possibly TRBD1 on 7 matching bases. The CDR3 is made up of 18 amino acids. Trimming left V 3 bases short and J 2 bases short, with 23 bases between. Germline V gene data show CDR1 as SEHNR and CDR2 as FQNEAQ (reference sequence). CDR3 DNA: TGTGCCAGCAGCTTCGAGACCATAGGAGGGGGCGATCCCTACGAGCAGTACTTC. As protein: CASSFETIGGGDPYEQYF.

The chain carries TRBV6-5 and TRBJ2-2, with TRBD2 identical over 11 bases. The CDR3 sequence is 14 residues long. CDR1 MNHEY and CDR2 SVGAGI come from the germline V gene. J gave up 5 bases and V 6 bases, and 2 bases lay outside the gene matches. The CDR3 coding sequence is TGTGCCAGCAGATTAGCGGGAGGGACCGGGGAGCTGTTTTTT. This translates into CASRLAGGTGELFF.

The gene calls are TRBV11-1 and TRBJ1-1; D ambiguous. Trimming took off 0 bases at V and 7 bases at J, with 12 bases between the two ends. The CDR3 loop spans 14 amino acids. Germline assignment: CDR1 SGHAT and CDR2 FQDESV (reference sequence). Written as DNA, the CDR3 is TGTGCCAGCAGCTTAGCCGGAGGAGTCAATGAAGCTTTCTTT. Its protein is CASSLAGGVNEAFF.

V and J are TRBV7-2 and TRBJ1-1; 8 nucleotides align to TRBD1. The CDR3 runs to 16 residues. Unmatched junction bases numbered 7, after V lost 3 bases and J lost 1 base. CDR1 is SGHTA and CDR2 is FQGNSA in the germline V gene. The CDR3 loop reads CASSLWDRIENTEAFF. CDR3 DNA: TGTGCCAGCAGCTTGTGGGACAGGATAGAGAACACTGAAGCTTTCTTT.

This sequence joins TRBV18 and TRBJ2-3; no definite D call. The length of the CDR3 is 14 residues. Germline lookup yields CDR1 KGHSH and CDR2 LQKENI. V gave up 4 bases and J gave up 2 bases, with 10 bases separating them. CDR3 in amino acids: CASSLSSDTDTQYF. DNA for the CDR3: TGTGCCAGCTCACTGTCGAGCGACACAGATACGCAGTATTTT.

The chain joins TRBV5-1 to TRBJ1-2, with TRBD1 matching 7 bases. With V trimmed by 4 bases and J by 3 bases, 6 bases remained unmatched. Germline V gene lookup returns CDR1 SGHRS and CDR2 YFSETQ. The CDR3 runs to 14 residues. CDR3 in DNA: TGCGCCAGCAGCCCGACCGGGACAGACTATGGCTACACCTTC. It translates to CASSPTGTDYGYTF.

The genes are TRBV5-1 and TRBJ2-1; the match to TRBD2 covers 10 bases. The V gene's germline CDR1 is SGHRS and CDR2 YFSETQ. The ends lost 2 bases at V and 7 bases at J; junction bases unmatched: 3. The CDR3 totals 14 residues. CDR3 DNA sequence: TGCGCCAGCAGCTTCGGACTAGCGGCTAATGAGCAGTTCTTC. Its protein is CASSFGLAANEQFF.

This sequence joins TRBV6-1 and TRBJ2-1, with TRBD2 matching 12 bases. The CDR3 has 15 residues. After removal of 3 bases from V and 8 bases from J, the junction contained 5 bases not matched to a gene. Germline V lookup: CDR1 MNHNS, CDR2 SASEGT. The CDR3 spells CASSEASGGAHEQFF. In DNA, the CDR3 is TGTGCCAGCAGTGAGGCTAGCGGGGGGGCCCATGAGCAGTTCTTC.

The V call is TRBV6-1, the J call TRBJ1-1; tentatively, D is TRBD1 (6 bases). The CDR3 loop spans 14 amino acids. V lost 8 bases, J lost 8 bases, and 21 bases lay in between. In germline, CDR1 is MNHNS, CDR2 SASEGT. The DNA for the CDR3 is TGTGCCAGCCAGTTTGGGCCCGGGACAAAAGAAGCTTTCTTT. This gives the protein CASQFGPGTKEAFF.

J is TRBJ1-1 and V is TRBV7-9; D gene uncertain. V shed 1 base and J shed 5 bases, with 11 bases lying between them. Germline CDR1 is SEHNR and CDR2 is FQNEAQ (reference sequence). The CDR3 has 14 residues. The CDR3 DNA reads TGTGCCAGCAGCTTAGAGGCGGGTGGAACTGAAGCTTTCTTT. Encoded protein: CASSLEAGGTEAFF.